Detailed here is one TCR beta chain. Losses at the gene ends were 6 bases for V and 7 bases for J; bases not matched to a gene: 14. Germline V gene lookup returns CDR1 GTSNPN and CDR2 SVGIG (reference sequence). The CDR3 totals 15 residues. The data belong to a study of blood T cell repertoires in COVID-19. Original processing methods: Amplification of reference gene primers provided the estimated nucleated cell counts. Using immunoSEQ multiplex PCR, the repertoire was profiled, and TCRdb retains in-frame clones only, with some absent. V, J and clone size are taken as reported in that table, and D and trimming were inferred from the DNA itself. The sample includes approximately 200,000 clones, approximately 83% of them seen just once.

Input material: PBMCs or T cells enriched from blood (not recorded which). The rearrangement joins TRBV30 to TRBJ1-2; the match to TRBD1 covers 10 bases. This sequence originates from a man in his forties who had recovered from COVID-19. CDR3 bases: TGTGCCTGTTATAGACAGGGGGCGCCGAGGTCTGGCTACACCTTC. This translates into CACYRQGAPRSGYTF.